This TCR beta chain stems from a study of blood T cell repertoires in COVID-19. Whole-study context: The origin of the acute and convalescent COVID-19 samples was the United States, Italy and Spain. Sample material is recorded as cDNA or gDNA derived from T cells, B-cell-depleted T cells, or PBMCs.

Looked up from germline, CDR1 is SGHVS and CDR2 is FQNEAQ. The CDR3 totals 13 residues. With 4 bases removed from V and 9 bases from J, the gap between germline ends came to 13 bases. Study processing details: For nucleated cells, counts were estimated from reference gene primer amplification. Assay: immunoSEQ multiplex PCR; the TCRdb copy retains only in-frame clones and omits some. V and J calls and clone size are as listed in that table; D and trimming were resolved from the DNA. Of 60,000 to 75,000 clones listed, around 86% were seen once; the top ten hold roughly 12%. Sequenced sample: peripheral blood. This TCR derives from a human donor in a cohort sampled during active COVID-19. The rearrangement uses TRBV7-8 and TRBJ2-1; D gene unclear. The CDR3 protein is CASSSTPRSEQFF. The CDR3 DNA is TGTGCCAGCAGCTCTACCCCACGAAGTGAGCAGTTCTTC.